One sample yielded the 18 T cell receptor beta chains listed below, sequenced in a study of CD8 T cells in ankylosing spondylitis. TCRdb reanalysed the 5' RACE reads using MiXCR and keeps one entry per CDR3 protein. This table has roughly 46,000 distinct CDR3 sequences, under 4.5% appearing once. Sequencing input: blood, either unsorted or a sorted T cell fraction (not recorded which). The source of these receptors is a female donor with ankylosing spondylitis or in good health (not recorded which).

This clonotype was seen at least ten times. The rearrangement links TRBV9 to TRBJ1-4; D call uncertain. This CDR3 comprises 18 residues. Germline CDR1 reads SGDLS; CDR2 reads YYNGEE. V shed 3 bases and J shed 4 bases, with 22 bases lying between them. Here the CDR3 DNA reads TGTGCCAGCAGCGCCAGCCTCCAAACAGAATCCGTTAATGAAAAACTGTTTTTT. Encoded protein: CASSASLQTESVNEKLFF.

This clonotype was counted many times. The genes are TRBV9 and TRBJ2-3; no reliable D call. The germline V gene has CDR1 SGDLS and CDR2 YYNGEE. V lost 0 bases, J lost 1 base, and 12 bases lay in between. This CDR3 spans 16 amino acids. CDR3 loop: CASSVVPRAGTDTQYF. The CDR3 DNA follows: TGTGCCAGCAGCGTAGTTCCCCGGGCCGGCACAGATACGCAGTATTTT.

This clonotype has ten or more counts. V and J are TRBV9 and TRBJ1-1, with no clear D. Germline V gene sequence: CDR1 SGDLS, CDR2 YYNGEE. Between the trimmed V and J ends, which lost 7 bases and 1 base, there was a span of 8 bases. This CDR3 has 12 amino acids. The CDR3 sequence: CASGRGNTEAFF. The CDR3 nucleotides are TGTGCCAGCGGACGAGGGAACACTGAAGCTTTCTTT.

The table lists this clonotype with many counts. The chain is built from TRBV9 and TRBJ1-3, with a weak D call TRBD1 (5 bases). V lost 3 bases and J 0 bases, leaving 13 bases between the germline ends. The CDR3 length is 16 residues. CDR1 and CDR2 from the germline V gene are SGDLS and YYNGEE. The CDR3 protein is CASSAVGVPSGNTIYF. In nucleotides, the CDR3 is TGTGCCAGCAGCGCGGTGGGGGTGCCCTCTGGAAACACCATATATTTT.

This clonotype was detected many times. The chain links TRBV9 to TRBJ2-1, with 11 bases matching TRBD2. J lost 3 bases, V lost 0 bases, and 2 bases had no gene match. The CDR3 totals 16 residues. Germline CDR1 reads SGDLS; CDR2 reads YYNGEE. The CDR3, as DNA: TGTGCCAGCAGCGTAGCTACTAGCGGGGGCTACAATGAGCAGTTCTTC. As protein: CASSVATSGGYNEQFF. The full variable domain, completed using reference TRBV9 and TRBJ2-1, is DSGVTQTPKHLITATGQRVTLRCSPRSGDLSVYWYQQSLDQGLQFLIQYYNGEERAKGNILERFSAQQFPDLHSELNLSSLELGDSALYFCASSVATSGGYNEQFFGPGTRLTVL.

This clonotype has ten or more counts. The chain employs TRBV9 and TRBJ2-3, with 12 nucleotides matching TRBD2. Looked up from germline, CDR1 is SGDLS and CDR2 is YYNGEE. Germline trimming cut 2 bases from V and 3 bases from J; bases unmatched to any gene: 4. The CDR3 is 16 residues long. The CDR3 DNA reads as TGTGCCAGCAGCGTGTCTAGCGGGGGGGTAACAGATACGCAGTATTTT. Translated, it gives CASSVSSGGVTDTQYF.

The table lists this clonotype with many counts. The chain carries TRBV9 and TRBJ1-1; D call uncertain. The ends were cut back, 0 bases at V and 4 bases at J, with 10 bases in the middle. Germline loops: CDR1 SGDLS, CDR2 YYNGEE. CDR3 length: 14 residues. The CDR3 spells CASSVGVWSTEAFF. In nucleotides, the CDR3 is TGTGCCAGCAGCGTAGGGGTCTGGAGCACTGAAGCTTTCTTT.

This clonotype was detected a few times. The chain joins TRBV9 to TRBJ1-3; tentatively, D is TRBD1 (6 bases). Trimming cost V 3 bases and J 3 bases, with 19 bases left between them. From germline, CDR1 is SGDLS and CDR2 YYNGEE. The CDR3 is 17 residues long. CDR3 bases: TGTGCCAGCAGCGCAACGTCAGGACAGCCTGGTGGAAACACCATATATTTT. This gives the protein CASSATSGQPGGNTIYF.

This clonotype was found many times. This chain uses TRBV9 with TRBJ2-1; D uncertain. The CDR3 sequence is 15 residues long. The V and J ends lost 3 bases and 1 base respectively, with 11 bases between them. Germline lookup yields CDR1 SGDLS and CDR2 YYNGEE. The CDR3 protein is CASSGPQLSYNEQFF. The CDR3 DNA reads TGTGCCAGCAGCGGCCCCCAACTGTCCTACAATGAGCAGTTCTTC. Drawing the rest from reference TRBV9 and TRBJ2-1, the complete variable domain is DSGVTQTPKHLITATGQRVTLRCSPRSGDLSVYWYQQSLDQGLQFLIQYYNGEERAKGNILERFSAQQFPDLHSELNLSSLELGDSALYFCASSGPQLSYNEQFFGPGTRLTVL.

The table lists this clonotype with many counts. The chain links TRBV9 to TRBJ1-2, with 10 bases matching TRBD1. With 3 bases clipped from V and 7 bases from J, the junction kept 9 bases outside the gene matches. From germline, CDR1 is SGDLS and CDR2 YYNGEE. CDR3 length equals 15 residues. The CDR3 sequence: CASSAPGQGSGGYTF. The CDR3 DNA sequence: TGTGCCAGCAGCGCCCCGGGACAGGGGTCTGGTGGCTACACCTTC.

This clonotype appeared many times. J is TRBJ1-1 and V is TRBV9; D is undetermined. Trimming left V 4 bases short and J 7 bases short, with 14 bases between. CDR3 length: 13 amino acids. Germline lookup yields CDR1 SGDLS and CDR2 YYNGEE. This CDR3 reads CASSPLLGGEAFF. Here the CDR3 DNA reads TGTGCCAGCAGCCCCCTCTTGGGAGGTGAAGCTTTCTTT.

This clonotype was recorded many times. This chain links TRBV9 with TRBJ2-7; unclear D gene. CDR1 and CDR2 (germline): SGDLS, YYNGEE. The CDR3 spans 13 residues. V lost 0 bases and J lost 7, with 11 bases in between. CDR3 amino acids: CASSVGVGTEQYF. CDR3 sequence (DNA): TGTGCCAGCAGCGTAGGGGTGGGAACGGAGCAGTACTTC.

This clonotype was detected ten times or more. This chain uses TRBV9 with TRBJ1-2; D not resolved. Germline V gives CDR1 SGDLS, CDR2 YYNGEE. Deletions cut 3 bases from V and 5 bases from J, with 17 bases between. This CDR3 comprises 15 residues. The CDR3 DNA sequence: TGTGCCAGCAGCGAGCAGGCGGATCTAAGATATGGCTACACCTTC. Protein: CASSEQADLRYGYTF.

This clonotype was counted ten times or more. The chain couples TRBV9 to TRBJ2-1, with 8 bases identical to TRBD1. This CDR3 contains 17 residues. V gave up 4 bases and J gave up 10 bases; unmatched junction bases: 19. In germline, CDR1 is SGDLS, CDR2 YYNGEE. The CDR3 here is CASSPLGGTGDTGEQFF. Here the CDR3 DNA reads TGTGCCAGCAGCCCCCTAGGAGGGACAGGAGACACGGGCGAGCAGTTCTTC. Full variable domain (missing parts from reference TRBV9 and TRBJ2-1): DSGVTQTPKHLITATGQRVTLRCSPRSGDLSVYWYQQSLDQGLQFLIQYYNGEERAKGNILERFSAQQFPDLHSELNLSSLELGDSALYFCASSPLGGTGDTGEQFFGPGTRLTVL.

This clonotype has at least ten counts. The chain couples TRBV9 to TRBJ2-7, with a weak D call TRBD2 (5 bases). The CDR3 extends over 14 amino acids. Per the germline V gene, CDR1 is SGDLS and CDR2 is YYNGEE. The V end lost 0 bases, the J end lost 2 bases, and 9 bases lay between the germline ends. CDR3 coding DNA: TGTGCCAGCAGCGTAGCCGGGGATCCCTACGAGCAGTACTTC. Its protein is CASSVAGDPYEQYF.

Ten or more counts support this clonotype. The V and J genes are TRBV9 and TRBJ2-1; 7 bases match TRBD2. The CDR3 has 14 residues. Germline assignment: CDR1 SGDLS and CDR2 YYNGEE. V trimming: 3 bases; J trimming: 8 bases; junction bases outside the gene matches: 8. In nucleotides, the CDR3 is TGTGCCAGCAGCGCCCACGGGACTACGGATGAGCAGTTCTTC. It is translated as CASSAHGTTDEQFF.

This clonotype appeared many times. The chain couples TRBV9 to TRBJ2-5; D is ambiguous. CDR1 and CDR2 (germline): SGDLS, YYNGEE. V was cut by 7 bases and J by 3 bases, with 13 bases left in between. There are 13 residues in the CDR3. The CDR3 is CASGRYREETQYF. The CDR3 DNA follows: TGTGCCAGCGGCCGGTACAGAGAAGAGACCCAGTACTTC.

This clonotype was observed at least ten times. This chain uses TRBV9 with TRBJ2-7, with D uncertain. Germline assignment: CDR1 SGDLS and CDR2 YYNGEE. CDR3 length: 16 amino acids. Trimming removed 0 bases at V and 2 bases at J, with 15 bases between. CDR3 protein: CASSVAAISNPYEQYF. The DNA of the CDR3 is TGTGCCAGCAGCGTAGCGGCCATTTCAAACCCCTACGAGCAGTACTTC.